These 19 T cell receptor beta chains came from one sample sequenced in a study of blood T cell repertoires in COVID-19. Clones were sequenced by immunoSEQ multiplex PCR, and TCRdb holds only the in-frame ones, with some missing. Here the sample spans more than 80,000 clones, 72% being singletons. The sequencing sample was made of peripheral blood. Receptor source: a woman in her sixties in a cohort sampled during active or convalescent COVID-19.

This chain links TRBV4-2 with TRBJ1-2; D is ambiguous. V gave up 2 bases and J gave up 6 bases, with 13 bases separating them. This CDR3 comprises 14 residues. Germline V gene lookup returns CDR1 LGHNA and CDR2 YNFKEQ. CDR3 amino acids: CASSQSVNTDGYTF. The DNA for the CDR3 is TGTGCCAGCAGCCAATCTGTGAACACCGATGGCTACACCTTC.

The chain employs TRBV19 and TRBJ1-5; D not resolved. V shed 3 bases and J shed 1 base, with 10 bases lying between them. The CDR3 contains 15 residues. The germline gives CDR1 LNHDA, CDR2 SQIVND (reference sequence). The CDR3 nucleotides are TGTGCCAGTAGTATTAGGGAGGGAAGCAATCAGCCCCAGCATTTT. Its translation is CASSIREGSNQPQHF.

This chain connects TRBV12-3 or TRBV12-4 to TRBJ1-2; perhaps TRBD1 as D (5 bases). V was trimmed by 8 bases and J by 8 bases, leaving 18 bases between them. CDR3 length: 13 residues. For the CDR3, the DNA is TGTGCCAGCGCCCGGACAACAACGGGCGGCTACACCTTC. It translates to CASARTTTGGYTF.

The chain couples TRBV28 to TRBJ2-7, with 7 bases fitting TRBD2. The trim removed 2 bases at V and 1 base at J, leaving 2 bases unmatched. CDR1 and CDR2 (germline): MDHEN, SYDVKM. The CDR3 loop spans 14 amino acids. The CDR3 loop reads CASSLAGVSYEQYF. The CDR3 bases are TGTGCCAGCAGTTTAGCGGGGGTGTCCTACGAGCAGTACTTC.

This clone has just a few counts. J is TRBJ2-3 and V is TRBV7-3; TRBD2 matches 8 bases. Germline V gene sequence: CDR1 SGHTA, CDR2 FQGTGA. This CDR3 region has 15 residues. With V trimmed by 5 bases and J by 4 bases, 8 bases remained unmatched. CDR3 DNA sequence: TGTGCCAGCAGCCCCCGGGGGGGCGGCGCAGATACGCAGTATTTT. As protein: CASSPRGGGADTQYF.

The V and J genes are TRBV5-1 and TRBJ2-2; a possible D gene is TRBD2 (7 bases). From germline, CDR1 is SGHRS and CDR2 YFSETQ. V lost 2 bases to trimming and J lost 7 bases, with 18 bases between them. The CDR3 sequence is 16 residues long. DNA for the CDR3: TGCGCCAGCAGCTTTCTCGCGGGGGCCTCGCGCGGGGAGCTGTTTTTT. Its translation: CASSFLAGASRGELFF.

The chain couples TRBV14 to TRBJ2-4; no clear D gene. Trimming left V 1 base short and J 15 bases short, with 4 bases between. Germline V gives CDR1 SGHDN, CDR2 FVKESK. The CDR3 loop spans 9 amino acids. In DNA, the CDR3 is TGTGCCAGCAGCCAAGCTAGGTACTTC. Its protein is CASSQARYF.

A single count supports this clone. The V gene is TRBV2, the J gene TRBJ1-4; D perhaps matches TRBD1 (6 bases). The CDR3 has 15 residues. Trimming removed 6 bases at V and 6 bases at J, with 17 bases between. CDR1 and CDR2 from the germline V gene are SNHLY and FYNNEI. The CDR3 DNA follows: TGTGCCAGCAGGGGGACATCAAGGAGTTATGAAAAACTGTTTTTT. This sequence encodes CASRGTSRSYEKLFF. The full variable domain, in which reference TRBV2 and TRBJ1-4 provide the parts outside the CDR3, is EPEVTQTPSHQVTQMGQEVILRCVPISNHLYFYWYRQILGQKVEFLVSFYNNEISEKSEIFDDQFSVERPDGSNFTLKIRSTKLEDSAMYFCASRGTSRSYEKLFFGSGTQLSVL.

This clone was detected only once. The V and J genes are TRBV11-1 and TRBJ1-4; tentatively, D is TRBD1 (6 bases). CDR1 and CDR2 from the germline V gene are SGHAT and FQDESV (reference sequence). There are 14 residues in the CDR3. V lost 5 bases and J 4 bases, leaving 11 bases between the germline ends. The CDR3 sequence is CASSLDRVNEKLFF. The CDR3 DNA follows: TGTGCCAGCAGCCTGGACAGAGTTAATGAAAAACTGTTTTTT.

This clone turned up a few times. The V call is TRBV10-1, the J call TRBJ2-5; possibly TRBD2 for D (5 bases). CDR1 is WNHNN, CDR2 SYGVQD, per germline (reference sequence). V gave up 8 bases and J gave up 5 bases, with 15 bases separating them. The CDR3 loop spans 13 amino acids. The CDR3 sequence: CASPTPREETQYF. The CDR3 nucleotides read TGCGCCAGCCCTACACCTAGGGAGGAGACCCAGTACTTC.

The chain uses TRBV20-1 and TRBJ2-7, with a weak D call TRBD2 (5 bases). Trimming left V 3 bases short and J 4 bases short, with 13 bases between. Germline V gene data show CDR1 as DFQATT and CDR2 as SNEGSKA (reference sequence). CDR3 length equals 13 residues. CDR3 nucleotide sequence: TGCAGTGCTAGTTCGGGGTCCGGTTACGAGCAGTACTTC. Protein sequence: CSASSGSGYEQYF.

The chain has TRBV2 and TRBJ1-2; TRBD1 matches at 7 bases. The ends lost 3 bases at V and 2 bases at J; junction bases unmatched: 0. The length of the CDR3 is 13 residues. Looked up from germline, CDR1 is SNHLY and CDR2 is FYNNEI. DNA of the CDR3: TGTGCCAGCAGTGAGACAGGGAACTATGGCTACACCTTC. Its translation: CASSETGNYGYTF.

CDR3 sequence reads: CASTPPGLSKPSPLHF. CDR3 coding DNA: TGTGCCAGCACCCCGCCCGGACTCTCGAAGCCCTCACCCCTCCACTTT. The chain employs TRBV7-9 and TRBJ1-6; D is uncertain. The CDR3 is 16 residues long. Per germline, CDR1 SEHNR and CDR2 FQNEAQ (reference sequence). The V end lost 7 bases, the J end lost 10 bases, and 23 bases lay between the germline ends.

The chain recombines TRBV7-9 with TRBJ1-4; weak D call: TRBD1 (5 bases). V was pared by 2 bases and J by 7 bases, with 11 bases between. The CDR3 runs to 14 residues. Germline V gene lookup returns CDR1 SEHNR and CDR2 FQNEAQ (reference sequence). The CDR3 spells CASSLWGGGEKLFF. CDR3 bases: TGTGCCAGCAGCTTATGGGGGGGAGGTGAAAAACTGTTTTTT.

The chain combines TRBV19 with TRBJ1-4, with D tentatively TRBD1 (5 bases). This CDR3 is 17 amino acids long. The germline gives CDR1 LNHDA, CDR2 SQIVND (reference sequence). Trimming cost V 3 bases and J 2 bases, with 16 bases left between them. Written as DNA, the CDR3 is TGTGCCAGTAGTATTCCCCTCGGGGGACGGACTAATGAAAAACTGTTTTTT. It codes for CASSIPLGGRTNEKLFF.

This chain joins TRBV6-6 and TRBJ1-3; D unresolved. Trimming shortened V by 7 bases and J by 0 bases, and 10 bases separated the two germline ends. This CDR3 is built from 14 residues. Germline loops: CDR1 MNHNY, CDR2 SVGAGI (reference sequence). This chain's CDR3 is CASNGGSSGNTIYF. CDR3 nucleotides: TGTGCCAGCAACGGAGGGAGCTCTGGAAACACCATATATTTT.

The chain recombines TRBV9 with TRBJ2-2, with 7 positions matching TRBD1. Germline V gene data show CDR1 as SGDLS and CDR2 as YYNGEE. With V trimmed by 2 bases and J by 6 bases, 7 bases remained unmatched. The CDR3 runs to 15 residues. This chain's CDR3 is CASSVHPTGPGELFF. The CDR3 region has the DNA TGTGCCAGCAGCGTCCACCCGACAGGGCCCGGGGAGCTGTTTTTT.

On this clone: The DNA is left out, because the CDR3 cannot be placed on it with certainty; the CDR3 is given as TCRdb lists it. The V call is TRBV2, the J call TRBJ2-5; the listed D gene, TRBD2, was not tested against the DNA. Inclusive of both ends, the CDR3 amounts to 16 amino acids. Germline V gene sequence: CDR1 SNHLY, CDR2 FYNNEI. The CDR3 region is CASSGVTTSGQETQYF.

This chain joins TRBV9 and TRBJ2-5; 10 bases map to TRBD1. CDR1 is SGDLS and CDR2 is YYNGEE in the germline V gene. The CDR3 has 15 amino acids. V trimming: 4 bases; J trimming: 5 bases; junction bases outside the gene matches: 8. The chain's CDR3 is CASSSQTGGLETQYF. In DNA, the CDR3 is TGTGCCAGCAGCTCCCAGACAGGGGGCTTGGAGACCCAGTACTTC.